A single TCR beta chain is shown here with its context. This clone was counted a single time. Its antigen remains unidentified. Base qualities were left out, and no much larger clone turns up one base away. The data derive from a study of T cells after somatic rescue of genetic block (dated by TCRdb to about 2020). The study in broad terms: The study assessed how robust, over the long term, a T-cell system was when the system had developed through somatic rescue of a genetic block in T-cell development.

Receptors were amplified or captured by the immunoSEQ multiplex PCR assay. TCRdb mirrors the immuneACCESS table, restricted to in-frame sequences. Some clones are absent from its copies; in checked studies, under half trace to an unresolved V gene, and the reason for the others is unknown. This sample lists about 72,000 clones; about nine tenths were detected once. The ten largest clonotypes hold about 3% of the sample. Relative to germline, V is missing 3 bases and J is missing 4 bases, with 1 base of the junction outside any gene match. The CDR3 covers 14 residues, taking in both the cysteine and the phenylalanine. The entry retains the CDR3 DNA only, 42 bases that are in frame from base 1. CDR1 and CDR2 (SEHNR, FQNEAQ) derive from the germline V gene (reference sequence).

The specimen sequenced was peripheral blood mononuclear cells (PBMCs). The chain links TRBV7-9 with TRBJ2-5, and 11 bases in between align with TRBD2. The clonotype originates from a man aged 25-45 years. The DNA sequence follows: TGTGCCAGCAGCTTGGGACTAGCGGCAGAGACCCAGTACTTC. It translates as CASSLGLAAETQYF.